These 14 T cell receptor beta chains share one sample of origin, sequenced in a study of STAT3 mutations in large granular lymphocyte leukemia. Sequencing was performed with immunoSEQ multiplex PCR; in TCRdb, only in-frame clones are kept and a portion is missing. The sample holds approximately 17,000 clones, about four fifths seen once. Study observations and caveats: Every T-cell large granular lymphocyte leukemia patient had at least one immunodominant TCR beta clonotype.

These receptors have no identified antigens. The source material was peripheral blood mononuclear cells. The receptors come from a man aged 50-60 years with T-cell large granular lymphocyte leukemia. Some clones in this sample may be carry-over from other donors' samples.

CDR3 sequence: CASSVEINTEAFF. The CDR3 nucleotides are TGTGCCAGCAGTGTGGAGATTAACACTGAAGCTTTCTTT. The chain combines TRBV2 with TRBJ1-1; D is uncertain. The germline V gene encodes CDR1 SNHLY and CDR2 FYNNEI. The CDR3 runs 13 residues. Between the trimmed V and J ends, which lost 4 bases and 2 bases, there was a span of 8 bases.

With regard to this clone: This CDR3 is also generated by other DNA sequences in the sample. The chain carries TRBV7-9 and TRBJ2-5; no clear D. Germline V CDR1 and CDR2: SEHNR, FQNEAQ (reference sequence). The CDR3 is 13 amino acids. The ends were cut back, 1 base at V and 1 base at J, with 4 bases in the middle. CDR3: CASSLGTQETQYF. In DNA, the CDR3 is TGTGCCAGCAGCTTAGGAACCCAAGAGACCCAGTACTTC.

The chain recombines TRBV30 with TRBJ1-3; D remains unclear. Trimming pared 3 bases from V and 4 bases from J, leaving 13 bases between. Germline values: CDR1 GTSNPN, CDR2 SVGIG (reference sequence). The CDR3 has 14 amino acids. CDR3 nucleotide sequence: TGTGCCTGGAGCGCCCTACGGGCAGGAAACACCATATATTTT. It is translated as CAWSALRAGNTIYF.

The rearrangement uses TRBV9 and TRBJ2-1; D is ambiguous. Trimming pared 0 bases from V and 8 bases from J, leaving 9 bases between. In germline, CDR1 is SGDLS, CDR2 YYNGEE. The CDR3 sequence is 13 residues long. The CDR3 is CASSVASTDEQFF. Here the CDR3 DNA reads TGTGCCAGCAGCGTAGCATCGACGGATGAGCAGTTCTTC.

This clone appeared a single time. This rearrangement joins TRBV9 to TRBJ2-1, with D possibly TRBD2 on 6 matching bases. In germline, CDR1 is SGDLS, CDR2 YYNGEE. Trimming shortened V by 0 bases and J by 3 bases, and 10 bases separated the two germline ends. The CDR3 has 15 amino acids. The CDR3 loop reads CASSVGGGVYNEQFF. CDR3 in DNA: TGTGCCAGCAGCGTAGGTGGCGGGGTCTACAATGAGCAGTTCTTC.

The J gene is TRBJ1-2, the V gene TRBV5-1; perhaps TRBD1 as D (6 bases). Trimming pared 6 bases from V and 4 bases from J, leaving 16 bases between. Germline CDR1 SGHRS, CDR2 YFSETQ. CDR3 length equals 14 residues. The CDR3 sequence: CASTPGQRIYGYTF. The CDR3 DNA sequence: TGCGCCAGCACCCCGGGACAACGAATCTATGGCTACACCTTC.

The chain carries TRBV7-8 and TRBJ2-1, with D possibly being TRBD2 (5 bases). Per germline, CDR1 SGHVS and CDR2 FQNEAQ. The CDR3 consists of 13 residues. Trimming left V 6 bases short and J 6 bases short, with 12 bases between. CDR3 amino acids: CASRRRTGNEQFF. CDR3 nucleotides: TGTGCCAGCAGGCGGAGGACTGGCAATGAGCAGTTCTTC.

The V gene is TRBV25-1, the J gene TRBJ2-1, with 7 positions matching TRBD2. V shed 4 bases and J 7 bases; nucleotides not matched to a gene: 7. Germline values: CDR1 MGHDK, CDR2 SYGVNS. The CDR3 is made up of 14 amino acids. The CDR3 reads CASSGAGERNEQFF. In nucleotides, the CDR3 is TGTGCCAGCAGTGGGGCGGGAGAACGGAATGAGCAGTTCTTC. Filled out from reference TRBV25-1 and TRBJ2-1, the complete variable domain reads EADIYQTPRYLVIGTGKKITLECSQTMGHDKMYWYQQDPGMELHLIHYSYGVNSTEKGDLSSESTVSRIRTEHFPLTLESARPSHTSQYLCASSGAGERNEQFFGPGTRLTVL.

This clone has just a few counts. The chain carries TRBV25-1 and TRBJ2-2; 7 nucleotides line up with TRBD2. Germline V gives CDR1 MGHDK, CDR2 SYGVNS. Trimming removed 3 bases from V and 3 bases from J; junction bases left unmatched: 4. CDR3 length: 15 residues. The CDR3 DNA reads as TGTGCCAGCAGTGATGGGAGGGAAGACACCGGGGAGCTGTTTTTT. This translates into CASSDGREDTGELFF.

The genes are TRBV30 and TRBJ2-7; D might be TRBD2 (5 bases). The V end lost 5 bases, the J end lost 0 bases, and 26 bases lay between the germline ends. Germline V gene lookup returns CDR1 GTSNPN and CDR2 SVGIG (reference sequence). The CDR3 sequence is 18 residues long. This chain's CDR3 is CAWENLPEGGQSSYEQYF. DNA for the CDR3: TGTGCCTGGGAGAACCTACCCGAGGGTGGGCAGAGCTCCTACGAGCAGTACTTC.

This clone has a single count. CDR3 sequence: CAWSVTAGRTDTQYF. In DNA form, the CDR3 reads TGTGCCTGGAGTGTTACAGCCGGGAGGACAGATACGCAGTATTTT. The chain joins TRBV30 to TRBJ2-3; 7 nucleotides match TRBD2. Germline-derived CDR1 and CDR2 are GTSNPN and SVGIG (reference sequence). The CDR3 runs 15 residues. The trim removed 0 bases at V and 3 bases at J, leaving 6 bases unmatched. Filled out from reference TRBV30 and TRBJ2-3, the complete variable domain reads SQTIHQWPATLVQPVGSPLSLECTVEGTSNPNLYWYRQAAGRGLQLLFYSVGIGQISSEVPQNLSASRPQDRQFILSSKKLLLSDSGFYLCAWSVTAGRTDTQYFGPGTRLTVL.

This clone was seen a few times. The chain uses TRBV28 and TRBJ1-5; D gene unclear. The CDR3 extends over 12 amino acids. Looked up from germline, CDR1 is MDHEN and CDR2 is SYDVKM. V lost 6 bases and J lost 5, with 8 bases in between. Here the CDR3 DNA reads TGTGCCAGCAGGGTAGGCGATCAGCCCCAGCATTTT. Its translation is CASRVGDQPQHF.

The gene calls are TRBV11-2 and TRBJ2-3; 9 bases map to TRBD2. CDR1 is SGHAT, CDR2 FQNNGV, per germline. The CDR3 covers 15 residues. Germline trimming cut 3 bases from V and 4 bases from J; bases unmatched to any gene: 5. The CDR3 protein is CASSLRTSEADTQYF. In nucleotides, the CDR3 is TGTGCCAGCAGCTTGCGGACTAGCGAGGCAGATACGCAGTATTTT.

The CDR3 DNA sequence: TGTGCCAGCAGTACCAATCAGGGGGCGGCTGAAGCTTTCTTT. Protein sequence: CASSTNQGAAEAFF. This chain connects TRBV28 to TRBJ1-1; 8 nucleotides match TRBD1. The germline CDR1 and CDR2 sequences are MDHEN and SYDVKM. With 5 bases clipped from V and 6 bases from J, the junction kept 8 bases outside the gene matches. The CDR3 totals 14 residues.